The present T cell receptor beta chain was sequenced within a study of blood T cells in healthy people across ages. Whole-study findings and limits: Roughly linear declines in TCR beta diversity per million T cells occurred with age.

Next came a second PCR, run for about 7 to 12 cycles, which used a sample-barcoded 5' primer along with a J-beta primer mix. TCRdb used MiXCR to reprocess the 5' RACE reads, holding one entry per CDR3 protein. The data contain hundreds of thousands of distinct CDR3 sequences, more than 40% of them singletons. Per the germline V gene, CDR1 is SQVTM and CDR2 is ANQGSEA. This CDR3 is built from 12 residues. V was trimmed by 7 bases and J by 4 bases, leaving 14 bases between them. Note on this clonotype: The antigen is unknown.

The receptor was derived from a woman aged 60-75 years in good health. The sample taken for sequencing was blood. V and J are TRBV29-1 and TRBJ2-7; either TRBD1 or TRBD2 may fit D (5 bases each). The DNA for the CDR3 is TGCAGCGGGGGACCGCATTCATACGAGCAGTACTTC. Translating gives CSGGPHSYEQYF.